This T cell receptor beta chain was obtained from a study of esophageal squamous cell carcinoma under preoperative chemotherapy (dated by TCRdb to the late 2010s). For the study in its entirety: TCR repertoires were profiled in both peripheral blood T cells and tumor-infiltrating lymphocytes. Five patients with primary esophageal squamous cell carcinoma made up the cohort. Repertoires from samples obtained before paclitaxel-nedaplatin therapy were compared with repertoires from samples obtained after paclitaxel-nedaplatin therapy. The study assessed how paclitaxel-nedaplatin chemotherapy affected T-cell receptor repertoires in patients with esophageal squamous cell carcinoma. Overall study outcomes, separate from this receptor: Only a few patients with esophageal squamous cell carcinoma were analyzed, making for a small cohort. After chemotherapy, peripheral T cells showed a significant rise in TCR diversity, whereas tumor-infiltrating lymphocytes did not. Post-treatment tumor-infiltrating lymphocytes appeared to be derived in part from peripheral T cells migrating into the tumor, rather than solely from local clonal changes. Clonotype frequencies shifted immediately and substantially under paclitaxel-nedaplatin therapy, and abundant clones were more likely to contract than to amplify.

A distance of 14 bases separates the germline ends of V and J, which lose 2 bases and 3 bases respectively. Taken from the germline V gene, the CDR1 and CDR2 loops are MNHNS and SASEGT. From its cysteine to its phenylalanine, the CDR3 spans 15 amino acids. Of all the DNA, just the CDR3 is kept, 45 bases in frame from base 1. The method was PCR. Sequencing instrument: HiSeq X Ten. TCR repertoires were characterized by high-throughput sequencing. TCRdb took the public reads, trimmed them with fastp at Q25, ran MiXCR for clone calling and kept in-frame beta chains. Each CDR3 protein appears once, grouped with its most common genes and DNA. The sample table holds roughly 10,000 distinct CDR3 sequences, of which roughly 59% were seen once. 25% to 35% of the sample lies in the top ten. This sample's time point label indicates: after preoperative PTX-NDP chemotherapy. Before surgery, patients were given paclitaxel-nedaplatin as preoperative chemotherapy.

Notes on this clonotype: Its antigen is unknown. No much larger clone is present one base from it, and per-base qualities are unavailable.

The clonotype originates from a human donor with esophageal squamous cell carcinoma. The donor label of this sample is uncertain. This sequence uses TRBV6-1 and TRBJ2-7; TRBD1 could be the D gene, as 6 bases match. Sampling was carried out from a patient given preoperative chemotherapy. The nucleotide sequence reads TGTGCCAGCAGTGAACTGTCACAGGGAAACTACGAGCAGTACTTC. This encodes CASSELSQGNYEQYF.